This TCR beta chain was sequenced in a study of shared clonotypes between healthy human individuals. Study information: Each donor contributed plates that comprised three CD4 naive, three CD4 memory, two CD8 naive and one CD8 memory. Study-level points and caveats: Non-shared clonotypes showed lower generation probabilities than clonotypes common to all four donors. Naive CD4 clonotypes were shared across a few donors at around 5.4%. The represented genetic and exposure-history diversity was limited by the small number of donors.

The table came from immunoSEQ multiplex PCR; TCRdb's copy has only in-frame clones and leaves some out. Here the sample spans roughly 2.6 million clones, over 85% being singletons. On this clone itself: Its antigen is currently unknown. This specimen includes other DNA sequences encoding the same CDR3.

The CDR3 is 15 amino acids. The germline gives CDR1 SGHNT, CDR2 YYREEE (reference sequence). V was cut by 0 bases and J by 0 bases, with 8 bases left in between. The source is a man between 18 and 35 years old in good health. The chain is built from TRBV5-4 and TRBJ2-3, with a tentative D call TRBD2 (5 bases). Sequencing was performed on naive CD4+ T cells sorted from blood. Subset: CD45RA+ positively selected. The CDR3 DNA is TGTGCCAGCAGCTTGGGCCGGACTAGCACAGATACGCAGTATTTT. Its protein is CASSLGRTSTDTQYF. Combining the CDR3 with reference TRBV5-4 and TRBJ2-3 gives the whole variable domain ETGVTQSPTHLIKTRGQQVTLRCSSQSGHNTVSWYQQALGQGPQFIFQYYREEENGRGNFPPRFSGLQFPNYSSELNVNALELDDSALYLCASSLGRTSTDTQYFGPGTRLTVL.